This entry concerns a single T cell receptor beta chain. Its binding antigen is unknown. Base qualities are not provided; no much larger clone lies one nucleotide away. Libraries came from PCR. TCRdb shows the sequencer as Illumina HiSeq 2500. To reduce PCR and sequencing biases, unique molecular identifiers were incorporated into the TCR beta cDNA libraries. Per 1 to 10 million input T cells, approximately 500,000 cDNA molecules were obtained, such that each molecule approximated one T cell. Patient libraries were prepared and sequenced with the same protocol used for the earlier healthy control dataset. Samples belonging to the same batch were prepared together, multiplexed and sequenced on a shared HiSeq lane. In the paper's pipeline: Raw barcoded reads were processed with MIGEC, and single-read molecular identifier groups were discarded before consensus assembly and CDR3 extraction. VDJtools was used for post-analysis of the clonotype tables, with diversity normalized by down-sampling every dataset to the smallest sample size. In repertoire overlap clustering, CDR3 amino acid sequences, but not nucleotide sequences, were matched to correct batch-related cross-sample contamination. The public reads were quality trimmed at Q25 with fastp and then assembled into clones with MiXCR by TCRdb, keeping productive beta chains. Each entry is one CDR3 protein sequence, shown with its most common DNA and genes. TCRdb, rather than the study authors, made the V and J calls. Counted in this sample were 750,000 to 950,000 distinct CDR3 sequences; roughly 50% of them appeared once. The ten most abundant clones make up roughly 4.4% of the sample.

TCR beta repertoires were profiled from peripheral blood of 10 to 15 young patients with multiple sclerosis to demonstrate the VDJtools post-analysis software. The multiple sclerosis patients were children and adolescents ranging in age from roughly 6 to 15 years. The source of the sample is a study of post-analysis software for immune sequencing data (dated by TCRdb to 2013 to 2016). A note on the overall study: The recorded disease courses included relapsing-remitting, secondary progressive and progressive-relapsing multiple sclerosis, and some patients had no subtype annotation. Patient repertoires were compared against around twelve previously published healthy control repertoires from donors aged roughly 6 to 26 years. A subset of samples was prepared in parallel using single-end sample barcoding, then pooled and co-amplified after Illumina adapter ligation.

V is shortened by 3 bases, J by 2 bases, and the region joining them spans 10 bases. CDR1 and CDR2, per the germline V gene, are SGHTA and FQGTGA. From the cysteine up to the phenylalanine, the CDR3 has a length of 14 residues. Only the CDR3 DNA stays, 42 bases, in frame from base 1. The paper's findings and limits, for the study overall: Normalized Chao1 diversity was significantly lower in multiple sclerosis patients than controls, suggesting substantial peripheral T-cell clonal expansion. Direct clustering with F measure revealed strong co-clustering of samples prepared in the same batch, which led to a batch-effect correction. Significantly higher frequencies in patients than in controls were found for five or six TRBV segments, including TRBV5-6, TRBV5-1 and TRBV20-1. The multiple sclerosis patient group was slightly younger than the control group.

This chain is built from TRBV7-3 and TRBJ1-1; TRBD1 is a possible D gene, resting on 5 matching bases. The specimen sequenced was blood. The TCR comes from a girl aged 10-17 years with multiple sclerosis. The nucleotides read TGTGCCAGCAGCTTTGGACACACCAACACTGAAGCTTTCTTT. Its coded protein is CASSFGHTNTEAFF.